This is a list of T cell receptor beta chains from one sample in a study of breast tumors, draining lymph nodes, adjacent tissues. TCRdb independently ran MiXCR on the multiplex PCR reads; one entry per CDR3 protein. The top ten clones hold approximately 3.6% of a sample with about 220,000 distinct CDR3 sequences, less than 40% of them seen once. The sample was axillary lymph node tissue. These receptors all stem from a female donor with breast cancer. Some clones in this sample may be carry-over from other donors' samples. CDR3s include the opening cysteine and the closing phenylalanine or tryptophan. The D gene is left open where the match is weak. Rows give clone size only sometimes, using once, few, many, or a class for an expanded clone.

.,TRBJ2-1,TRBV12-3/TRBV12-4,many,CASSLVYNEQFF,TGTGCCAGCAGTTTAGTTTACAATGAGCAGTTCTTC
TRBD1,TRBJ1-2,TRBV6-5,.,CASNLGTEPRYTF,TGTGCCAGCAACCTTGGGACAGAGCCGCGCTACACCTTC
TRBD1,TRBJ2-7,TRBV18,.,CASSPRAGTVDYEQYF,TGTGCCAGCTCACCACGGGCCGGGACAGTTGACTACGAGCAGTACTTC
.,TRBJ2-5,TRBV12-3/TRBV12-4,.,CASSLAGVWETQYF,TGTGCCAGCAGTTTAGCGGGAGTTTGGGAGACCCAGTACTTC
.,TRBJ2-7,TRBV29-1,.,CSTSGREGQYF,.
.,TRBJ1-6,TRBV6-5,many,CASSPGTGNSPLHF,TGTGCCAGCAGTCCCGGGACGGGTAATTCACCCCTCCACTTT
.,TRBJ2-1,TRBV2,.,CASRRRQETDTQFF,TGTGCCAGCAGGCGGAGACAGGAGACAGATACGCAGTTCTTC
TRBD1,TRBJ2-7,TRBV20-1,many,CSARLPGQGPGEQYF,TGCAGTGCTAGGCTTCCGGGACAGGGGCCGGGCGAGCAGTACTTC
TRBD2,TRBJ2-1,TRBV12-3/TRBV12-4,many,CASSHSGGAYNEQFF,TGTGCCAGCAGTCATAGCGGGGGGGCCTACAATGAGCAGTTCTTC
.,TRBJ2-3,TRBV5-1,.,CATSRGEHNDTQYF,TGTGCCACCAGCAGAGGGGAACACAACGATACGCAGTATTTT
TRBD2,TRBJ2-5,TRBV3-1,many,CASSPTDVAGAQETQYF,TGTGCCAGCAGCCCCACTGACGTAGCGGGAGCGCAGGAGACCCAGTACTTC
TRBD2,TRBJ2-7,TRBV15,.,CATSRETLAGSYEQYF,TGTGCCACCAGCAGAGAAACACTAGCGGGTTCCTACGAGCAGTACTTC
.,TRBJ1-5,TRBV27,once,CASSYLPLSNQPQHF,TGTGCCAGCAGCTATCTACCCTTGAGCAATCAGCCCCAGCATTTT
.,TRBJ1-5,TRBV28,.,CASSYIDRTNRPQHF,TGTGCCAGCAGTTACATCGACAGGACCAATCGGCCCCAGCATTTT
TRBD1,TRBJ1-4,TRBV29-1,many,CSARQGTNEKLFF,TGCAGCGCGCGACAGGGAACTAATGAAAAACTGTTTTTT
.,TRBJ1-6,TRBV12-3/TRBV12-4,many,CASSLRFWNSPLHF,TGTGCCAGCAGTTTAAGGTTTTGGAACTCACCCCTCCACTTT
TRBD2,TRBJ2-2,TRBV9,many,CASSVGLAAAGELFF,TGTGCCAGCAGCGTAGGACTAGCGGCCGCCGGGGAGCTGTTTTTT
TRBD1,TRBJ1-1,TRBV2,few,CASSVAGGDTEAFF,TGTGCCAGCAGTGTTGCAGGGGGGGACACTGAAGCTTTCTTT
TRBD2,TRBJ2-2,TRBV7-3,many,CASSERGTRGLAAGELFF,TGTGCCAGCAGCGAAAGGGGCACCCGGGGACTAGCAGCCGGGGAGCTGTTTTTT
.,TRBJ2-7,TRBV10-3,many,CAISASSGSYEQYF,TGTGCCATCAGTGCCTCCAGCGGTTCCTACGAGCAGTACTTC
.,TRBJ1-4,TRBV25-1,many,CASSELGELDEKLFF,TGTGCCAGCAGTGAATTAGGGGAATTGGATGAAAAACTGTTTTTT
TRBD1,TRBJ1-2,TRBV6-5,few,CASSLGTGGDYTF,TGTGCCAGCAGTCTCGGGACAGGGGGCGACTACACCTTC
TRBD2,TRBJ2-2,TRBV20-1,many,CSARPIAGGTGELFF,TGCAGTGCTAGACCTATAGCGGGAGGCACCGGGGAGCTGTTTTTT
TRBD2,TRBJ2-6,TRBV2,.,CASRGTSGGYVLTF,TGTGCCAGCAGGGGGACTAGCGGGGGCTACGTCCTGACTTTC
TRBD2,TRBJ2-1,TRBV27,.,CASSFSGSTYNEQFF,TGTGCCAGCAGTTTTAGCGGGAGTACCTACAATGAGCAGTTCTTC
.,TRBJ2-1,TRBV19,many,CASSRTGSNEQFF,TGTGCCAGTAGTAGAACAGGGAGCAATGAGCAGTTCTTC
.,TRBJ2-5,TRBV9,few,CASSALGGLHETPYF,TGTGCCAGCAGCGCCCTTGGGGGGCTCCACGAGACCCCGTACTTC
TRBD1,TRBJ1-2,TRBV6-1,.,CAIKRAGTGGKDGYTF,TGTGCCATCAAACGGGCCGGGACAGGGGGCAAGGATGGCTACACCTTC
.,TRBJ2-5,TRBV5-1,many,CASSSGSGQETQYF,TGCGCCAGCAGCTCCGGTTCAGGGCAAGAGACCCAGTACTTC
TRBD2,TRBJ2-5,TRBV11-3,many,CASSMLRTSSETQYF,TGTGCCAGCAGCATGTTACGGACTAGCTCAGAGACCCAGTACTTC
TRBD2,TRBJ2-1,TRBV7-7,.,CASSRSGGSSYNEQFF,TGTGCTAGCAGCCGTAGCGGGGGAAGCTCCTACAATGAGCAGTTCTTC
.,TRBJ1-6,TRBV4-2,many,CASSSRQVESPLHF,TGTGCCAGCAGCTCCCGACAGGTAGAGTCACCCCTCCACTTT
TRBD1,TRBJ1-5,TRBV2,.,CASSSPYRGQPQHF,TGTGCCAGCAGTTCTCCTTACAGGGGTCAGCCCCAGCATTTT
.,TRBJ1-6,TRBV2,many,CASSERGATSSPLHF,TGTGCCAGCAGTGAAAGAGGGGCTACGAGTTCACCCCTCCACTTT
TRBD1,TRBJ1-2,TRBV7-3,.,CASSLSPGTGSGYTF,TGTGCCAGCAGCTTAAGCCCCGGGACAGGGAGTGGCTACACCTTC
TRBD2,TRBJ2-1,TRBV15,.,CATSSETLAGGPNEQFF,TGTGCCACCAGCAGTGAAACACTAGCGGGAGGGCCGAATGAGCAGTTCTTC
.,TRBJ2-5,TRBV10-3,.,CAISGAGGTAETQYF,TGTGCCATCAGTGGGGCAGGGGGGACGGCGGAGACCCAGTACTTC
TRBD2,TRBJ2-5,TRBV10-1,many,CASSPTSVGDQETQYF,TGCGCCAGCAGCCCTACTAGCGTGGGGGATCAAGAGACCCAGTACTTC
.,TRBJ2-1,TRBV5-4,many,CASSLAPYNEQFF,TGTGCCAGCAGCTTGGCTCCCTACAATGAGCAGTTCTTC
.,TRBJ2-2,TRBV20-1,once,CSARASGRTGNGELFF,TGCAGTGCTAGAGCCTCCGGGAGGACAGGGAACGGGGAGCTGTTTTTT
.,TRBJ1-6,TRBV7-2,many,CASSSDRFFSPLHF,TGTGCCAGCAGCTCTGACAGGTTTTTTTCACCCCTCCACTTT
TRBD2,TRBJ2-1,TRBV6-5,few,CASSTSGAYNEQFF,TGTGCCAGCAGTACTAGCGGGGCTTACAATGAGCAGTTCTTC
.,TRBJ2-3,TRBV20-1,many,CSARIGGTDTQYF,TGCAGTGCTAGGATAGGGGGCACAGATACGCAGTATTTT
.,TRBJ2-1,TRBV29-1,many,CSHSLGTSTGYNEQFF,TGCAGCCACTCACTAGGCACCTCAACCGGGTACAATGAGCAGTTCTTC
.,TRBJ2-1,TRBV7-9,many,CASSSPFYNEQFF,TGTGCCAGCAGCTCGCCGTTTTACAATGAGCAGTTCTTC
TRBD2,TRBJ2-2,TRBV7-2,many,CASSPRTSGGELFF,TGTGCCAGCAGCCCCCGGACTAGCGGGGGGGAGCTGTTTTTT
.,TRBJ2-5,TRBV2,few,CASTLRWETQYF,TGTGCCAGCACCTTGAGGTGGGAGACCCAGTACTTC
.,TRBJ1-4,TRBV6-1,.,CASRWGTTNEKLFF,TGTGCCAGCAGGTGGGGCACAACTAATGAAAAACTGTTTTTT
.,TRBJ1-2,TRBV27,few,CASSLGVRGGYGYTF,TGTGCCAGCAGTTTGGGGGTTAGGGGCGGGTATGGCTACACCTTC
.,TRBJ1-2,TRBV9,many,CASSGRQDYGYTF,TGTGCCAGCAGCGGGAGGCAAGACTATGGCTACACCTTC
TRBD2,TRBJ2-1,TRBV5-1,many,CASSLGAGRGYNEQFF,TGCGCCAGCAGCTTGGGAGCGGGGAGGGGATACAATGAGCAGTTCTTC
TRBD2,TRBJ2-7,TRBV7-6,.,CASSLAGGAYEQYF,TGTGCCAGCAGCTTAGCGGGAGGGGCCTACGAGCAGTACTTC
.,TRBJ2-2,TRBV4-1,many,CASSPRLGDTGELFF,TGCGCCAGCAGCCCCCGATTGGGGGACACCGGGGAGCTGTTTTTT
TRBD2,TRBJ2-1,TRBV30,.,CAWRGIAGPFSSYNEQFF,TGTGCCTGGAGGGGGATAGCGGGACCCTTCAGCTCCTACAATGAGCAGTTCTTC
TRBD2,TRBJ2-1,TRBV20-1,many,CSALTSGKNEQFF,TGCAGTGCGCTGACTAGCGGCAAAAATGAGCAGTTCTTC